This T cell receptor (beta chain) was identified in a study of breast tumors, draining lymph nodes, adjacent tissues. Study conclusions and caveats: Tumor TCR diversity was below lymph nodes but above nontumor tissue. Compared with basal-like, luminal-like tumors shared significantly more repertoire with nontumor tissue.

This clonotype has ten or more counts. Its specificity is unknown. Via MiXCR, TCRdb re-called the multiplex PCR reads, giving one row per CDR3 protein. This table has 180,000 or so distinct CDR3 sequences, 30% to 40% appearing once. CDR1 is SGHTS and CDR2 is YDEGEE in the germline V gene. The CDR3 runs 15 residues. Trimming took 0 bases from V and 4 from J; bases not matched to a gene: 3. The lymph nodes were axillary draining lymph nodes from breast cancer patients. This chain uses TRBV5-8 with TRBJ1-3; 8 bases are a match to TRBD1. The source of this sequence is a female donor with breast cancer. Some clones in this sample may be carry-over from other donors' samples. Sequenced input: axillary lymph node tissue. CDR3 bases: TGTGCCAGCAGCTTGGCAGGGGGCGTAGGAAACACCATATATTTT. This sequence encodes CASSLAGGVGNTIYF.